This TCR beta chain is from a study of blood T cell repertoires in COVID-19. Study-wide context: The United States, Italy and Spain were the sources of the acute and convalescent COVID-19 samples. PBMCs, B-cell-depleted T cells, or T cells provided the cDNA or gDNA that made up the material.

Under the authors' procedure: How many nucleated cells were present was estimated from reference gene primer amplification. The repertoire was sequenced with immunoSEQ multiplex PCR; TCRdb's copy has only in-frame clones and lacks some. The V and J calls and clone size come from that table; D and trimming were worked out from the DNA. In the table there are approximately 150,000 clones, roughly 90% of which are singletons. This clone was observed once. Trimming took 4 bases from V and 10 from J, leaving 17 bases between them. The CDR3 spans 14 residues. Germline V gene lookup returns CDR1 SGHNT and CDR2 YYREEE (reference sequence).

The chain recombines TRBV5-4 with TRBJ1-4; tentatively, D is TRBD1 (6 bases). Sequenced sample: peripheral blood. The receptor comes from a man aged 70-80 years with active COVID-19. In DNA form, the CDR3 reads TGTGCCAGCAGCCGGGACCAGGGGAAGGGAAAACTGTTTTTT. Translating it yields CASSRDQGKGKLFF.